This TCR beta chain was sequenced for a study of blood T cells in healthy people across ages. V lost 6 bases and J lost 1; bases outside the gene matches: 5. This CDR3 contains 15 residues. Germline CDR1 SGHRS, CDR2 YFSETQ. Together with a sample-barcoded 5' primer, a J-beta primer mix was included in a second PCR lasting roughly 6 to 12 cycles. From the 5' RACE reads, TCRdb called clonotypes with MiXCR, one entry per CDR3 protein. Of hundreds of thousands of distinct CDR3 sequences in the sample, less than 35% were seen once. This chain links TRBV5-1 with TRBJ2-5; 11 bases agree with TRBD1. The clonotype was recovered from a woman older than 75 in good health. Material: blood. This chain's CDR3 is CASNKDRGRQETQYF. The CDR3 DNA is TGCGCCAGCAACAAGGACAGGGGGCGCCAAGAGACCCAGTACTTC.